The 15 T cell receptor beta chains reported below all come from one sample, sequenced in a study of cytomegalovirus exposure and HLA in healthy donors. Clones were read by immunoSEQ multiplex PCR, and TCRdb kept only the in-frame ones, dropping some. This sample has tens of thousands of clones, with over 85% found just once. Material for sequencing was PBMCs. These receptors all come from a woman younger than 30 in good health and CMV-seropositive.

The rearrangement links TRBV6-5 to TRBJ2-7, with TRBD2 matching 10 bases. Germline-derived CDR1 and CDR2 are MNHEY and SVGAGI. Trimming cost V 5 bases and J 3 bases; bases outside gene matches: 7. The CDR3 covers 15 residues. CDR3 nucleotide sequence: TGTGCCAGCAGTACCCAGCGGGGGGGCATCTACGAGCAGTACTTC. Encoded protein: CASSTQRGGIYEQYF.

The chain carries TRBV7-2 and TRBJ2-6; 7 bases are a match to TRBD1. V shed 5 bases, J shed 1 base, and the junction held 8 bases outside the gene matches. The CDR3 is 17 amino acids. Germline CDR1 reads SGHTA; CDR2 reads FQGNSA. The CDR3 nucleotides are TGTGCCAGCAGCCCGACAGGGATAGGGTCTGGGGCCAACGTCCTGACTTTC. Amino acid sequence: CASSPTGIGSGANVLTF.

DNA of the CDR3: TGTGCCAGCAACCTACAGGGGGCGGGGCCGAACACTGAAGCTTTCTTT. It specifies CASNLQGAGPNTEAFF. The V call is TRBV27, the J call TRBJ1-1; 9 bases fit TRBD1. With 7 bases clipped from V and 1 base from J, the junction kept 10 bases outside the gene matches. Germline V CDR1 and CDR2: MNHEY, SMNVEV (reference sequence). This CDR3 contains 16 residues.

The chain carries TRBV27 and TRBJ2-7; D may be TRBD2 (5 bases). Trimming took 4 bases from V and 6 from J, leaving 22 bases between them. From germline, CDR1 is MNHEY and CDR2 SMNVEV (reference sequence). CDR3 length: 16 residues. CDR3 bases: TGTGCCAGCAGTTCCCAGTATCGAGCGGTAAGAAGCGAGCAGTACTTC. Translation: CASSSQYRAVRSEQYF.

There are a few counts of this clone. The CDR3 DNA follows: TGTGCCAGCAGCTTCGATAGGGAGGGCCATGGCTACACCTTC. It codes for CASSFDREGHGYTF. This chain links TRBV7-2 with TRBJ1-2; D remains unclear. V dropped 3 bases and J dropped 6 bases, with 14 bases sitting between them. CDR3 length equals 14 residues. Germline CDR1 SGHTA, CDR2 FQGNSA. Variable domain in full (rest from reference TRBV7-2 and TRBJ1-2): GAGVSQSPSNKVTEKGKDVELRCDPISGHTALYWYRQSLGQGLEFLIYFQGNSAPDKSGLPSDRFSAERTGGSVSTLTIQRTQQEDSAVYLCASSFDREGHGYTFGSGTRLTVV.

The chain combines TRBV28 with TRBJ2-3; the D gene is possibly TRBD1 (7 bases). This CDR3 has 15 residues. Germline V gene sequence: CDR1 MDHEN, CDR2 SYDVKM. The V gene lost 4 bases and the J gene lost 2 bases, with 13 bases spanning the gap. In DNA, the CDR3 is TGTGCCAGCAGTTCACAGGGGAGGTTCACAGATACGCAGTATTTT. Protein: CASSSQGRFTDTQYF.

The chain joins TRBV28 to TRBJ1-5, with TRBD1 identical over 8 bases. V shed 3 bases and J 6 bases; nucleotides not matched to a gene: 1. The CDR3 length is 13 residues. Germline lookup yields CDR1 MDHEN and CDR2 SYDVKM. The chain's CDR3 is CASSLDRVQPQHF. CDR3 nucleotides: TGTGCCAGCAGTTTGGACAGGGTTCAGCCCCAGCATTTT.

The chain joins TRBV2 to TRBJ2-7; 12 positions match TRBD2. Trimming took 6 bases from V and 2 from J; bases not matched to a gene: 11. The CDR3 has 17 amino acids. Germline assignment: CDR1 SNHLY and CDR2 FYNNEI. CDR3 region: CASRRLAGDPNPYEQYF. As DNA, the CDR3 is TGTGCCAGCAGGAGACTAGCGGGAGATCCGAATCCCTACGAGCAGTACTTC.

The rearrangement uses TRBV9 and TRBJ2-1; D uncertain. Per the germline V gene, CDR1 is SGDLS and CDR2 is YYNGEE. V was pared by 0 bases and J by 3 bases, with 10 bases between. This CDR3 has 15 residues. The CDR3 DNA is TGTGCCAGCAGCGTAGATCCAGGCTACTACAATGAGCAGTTCTTC. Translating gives CASSVDPGYYNEQFF. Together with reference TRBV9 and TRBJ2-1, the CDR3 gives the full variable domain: DSGVTQTPKHLITATGQRVTLRCSPRSGDLSVYWYQQSLDQGLQFLIQYYNGEERAKGNILERFSAQQFPDLHSELNLSSLELGDSALYFCASSVDPGYYNEQFFGPGTRLTVL.

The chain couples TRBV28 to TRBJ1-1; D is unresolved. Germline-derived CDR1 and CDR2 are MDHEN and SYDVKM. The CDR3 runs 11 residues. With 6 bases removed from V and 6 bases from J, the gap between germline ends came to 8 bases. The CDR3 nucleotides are TGTGCCAGCAGCCCCGGGTCTGAAGCTTTCTTT. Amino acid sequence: CASSPGSEAFF.

The CDR3 DNA follows: TGTGCCAGCAGTGAAGAGTCTAAATCGCACAGGCCGACCTACGAGCAGTACTTC. Amino acids: CASSEESKSHRPTYEQYF. The V and J genes are TRBV6-1 and TRBJ2-7; D may be TRBD1 (5 bases). With 1 base removed from V and 2 bases from J, the gap between germline ends came to 21 bases. The CDR3 is 18 amino acids. Germline CDR1 MNHNS, CDR2 SASEGT.

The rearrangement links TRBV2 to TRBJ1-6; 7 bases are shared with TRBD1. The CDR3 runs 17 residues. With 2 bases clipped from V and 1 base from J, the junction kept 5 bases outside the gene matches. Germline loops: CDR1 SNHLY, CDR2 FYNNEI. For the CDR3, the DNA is TGTGCCAGCAGTGAAAAAGGGGGCGAATCCTATAATTCACCCCTCCACTTT. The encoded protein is CASSEKGGESYNSPLHF.

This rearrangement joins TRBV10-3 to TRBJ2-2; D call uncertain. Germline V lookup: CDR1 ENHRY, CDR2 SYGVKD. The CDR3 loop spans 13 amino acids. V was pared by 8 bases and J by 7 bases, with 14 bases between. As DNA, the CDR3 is TGTGCCATCGCCGCAGGATTGGGCGGGGAGCTGTTTTTT. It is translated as CAIAAGLGGELFF.

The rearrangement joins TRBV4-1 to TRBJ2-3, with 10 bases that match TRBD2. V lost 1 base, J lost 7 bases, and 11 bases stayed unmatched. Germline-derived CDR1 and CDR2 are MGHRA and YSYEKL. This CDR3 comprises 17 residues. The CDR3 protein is CASSQGGAGGPSHTQYF. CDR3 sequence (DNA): TGCGCCAGCAGCCAAGGGGGAGCGGGAGGGCCTTCTCATACGCAGTATTTT.

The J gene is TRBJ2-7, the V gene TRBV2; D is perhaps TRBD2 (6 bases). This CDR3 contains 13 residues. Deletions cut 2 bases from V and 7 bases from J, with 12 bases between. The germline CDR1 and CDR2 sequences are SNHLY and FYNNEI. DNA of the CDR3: TGTGCCAGCAGTGAACGGGTGGGGGGTGAGCAGTACTTC. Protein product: CASSERVGGEQYF.